The 16 T cell receptor beta chains below all came from one sample that was sequenced in a study of T-cell reconstitution after alpha-beta-depleted transplantation in children listed by TCRdb under 2016. Libraries were prepared through PCR. Sequencing instrument: Illumina HiSeq 2500. Molecular barcoding was employed in the preparation of TCR libraries, with unique molecular identifiers being used to normalize TCRbeta repertoire quantification. In TCRdb, the public reads were trimmed at Q25 with fastp and aligned with MiXCR, with productive beta chains retained. Here each entry gathers all rows of one CDR3 protein and keeps the most common genes and DNA. For this sample the table gives about 360,000 distinct CDR3 sequences, of which about an eighth were detected only once. The ten largest account for 4% to 5.5% of the sample. This specimen consisted of PBMCs, obtained from the stem cell graft. The receptors were gathered from a human donor who donated a stem cell graft to a child with Fanconi anemia.

This sequence joins TRBV7-3 and TRBJ2-5; 12 bases line up with TRBD2. Germline CDR1 and CDR2: SGHTA and FQGTGA. This CDR3 is built from 16 residues. The junction had 5 bases not matched to a gene; V was cut back by 1 base and J by 5 bases. The CDR3 loop is CASSLRLAGGHETQYF. CDR3 bases: TGTGCCAGCAGCTTAAGGCTAGCGGGGGGGCACGAGACCCAGTACTTC.

This clonotype was observed at least ten times. The chain recombines TRBV18 with TRBJ2-1, with 7 bases that match TRBD1. This CDR3 has 15 residues. Unmatched junction bases numbered 9, after V lost 2 bases and J lost 8 bases. The germline CDR1 and CDR2 sequences are KGHSH and LQKENI. Here the CDR3 reads CASSPSLDRVHEQFF. For the CDR3, the DNA is TGTGCCAGCTCACCATCACTTGACAGGGTCCATGAGCAGTTCTTC.

This clonotype has more than one count but fewer than ten. V is TRBV5-1 and J is TRBJ2-3, with unresolved D. CDR3 length: 13 amino acids. CDR1 SGHRS and CDR2 YFSETQ come from the germline V gene. Trimming took off 1 base at V and 4 bases at J, with 7 bases between the two ends. The CDR3 region is CASSLKLSDTQYF. CDR3 bases: TGCGCCAGCAGCTTGAAGTTATCAGATACGCAGTATTTT.

This clonotype was seen a handful of times. The J gene is TRBJ1-2, the V gene TRBV12-5; 10 nucleotides match TRBD1. Germline trimming cut 6 bases from V and 8 bases from J; bases unmatched to any gene: 12. Germline V lookup: CDR1 LGHNT, CDR2 FRNRAP. This CDR3 is built from 15 residues. This CDR3 is CASGNRQGAFKGYTF. The CDR3 nucleotides are TGTGCTAGTGGAAATAGACAGGGGGCTTTCAAAGGCTACACCTTC.

This clonotype came up a few times. As DNA, the CDR3 is TGTGCCAGCAGAAACGCAGATTCCTACGAGCAGTACGTC. This translates into CASRNADSYEQYV. V is TRBV6-2 or TRBV6-3 and J is TRBJ2-7; D gene unclear. This CDR3 has 13 residues. Germline values: CDR1 MNHEY, CDR2 SVGEGT. V lost 6 bases and J lost 1, with 10 bases in between.

The V gene is TRBV6-2 or TRBV6-3, the J gene TRBJ1-1, with no clear D. This CDR3 is built from 13 residues. Deletions cut 1 base from V and 0 bases from J, with 3 bases between. Germline V lookup: CDR1 MNHEY, CDR2 SVGEGT. The CDR3 region has the DNA TGTGCCAGCAGTTACTACATGAACACTGAAGCTTTCTTT. Translated: CASSYYMNTEAFF.

This clonotype was counted at least ten times. V is TRBV15 and J is TRBJ2-2, with D unresolved. The CDR3 sequence is 13 residues long. Germline loops: CDR1 LNHNV, CDR2 YYDKDF (reference sequence). The germline V and J ends were trimmed by 5 bases and 6 bases, with 10 bases remaining between them. The CDR3 bases are TGTGCCACCAGCGCTACCTTCCCCGGGGAGCTGTTTTTT. Translation: CATSATFPGELFF.

The chain uses TRBV20-1 and TRBJ1-1; D is perhaps TRBD1 (5 bases). Trimming took off 4 bases at V and 0 bases at J, with 9 bases between the two ends. The CDR3 is 13 amino acids. CDR1 and CDR2 from the germline V gene are DFQATT and SNEGSKA (reference sequence). In nucleotides, the CDR3 is TGCAGTGCTATGGGGCAGCTGAACACTGAAGCTTTCTTT. It codes for CSAMGQLNTEAFF.

The J gene is TRBJ2-5, the V gene TRBV7-2, with 8 bases matching TRBD1. Per the germline V gene, CDR1 is SGHTA and CDR2 is FQGNSA. Unmatched junction bases numbered 6, after V lost 7 bases and J lost 5 bases. The CDR3 has 13 amino acids. The CDR3 DNA reads TGTGCCAGCAACACAGGGGGTCTGGAGACCCAGTACTTC. Its protein product is CASNTGGLETQYF.

This clonotype has more than one count but fewer than ten. V and J are TRBV11-2 and TRBJ1-6; D is ambiguous. The CDR3 sequence is 16 residues long. The V gene's germline CDR1 is SGHAT and CDR2 FQNNGV. Trimming stripped 3 bases from V and 0 bases from J, with 9 bases between. CDR3: CASSFRDSSYNSPLHF. In DNA, the CDR3 is TGTGCCAGCAGCTTTCGGGATAGCTCCTATAATTCACCCCTCCACTTT.

J is TRBJ2-5 and V is TRBV30; D remains ambiguous. V was pared by 4 bases and J by 2 bases, with 11 bases between. This CDR3 has 13 amino acids. Germline V CDR1 and CDR2: GTSNPN, SVGIG (reference sequence). The CDR3 here is CAWIPTPQETQYF. In nucleotides, the CDR3 is TGTGCCTGGATCCCTACTCCACAAGAGACCCAGTACTTC. Looking up the rest from reference TRBV30 and TRBJ2-5 gives the full variable domain: SQTIHQWPATLVQPVGSPLSLECTVEGTSNPNLYWYRQAAGRGLQLLFYSVGIGQISSEVPQNLSASRPQDRQFILSSKKLLLSDSGFYLCAWIPTPQETQYFGPGTRLLVL.

This chain connects TRBV6-1 to TRBJ1-1; D possibly corresponds to TRBD1 (6 bases). Germline V lookup: CDR1 MNHNS, CDR2 SASEGT. The V end lost 7 bases, the J end lost 5 bases, and 14 bases lay between the germline ends. CDR3 length: 13 residues. The CDR3 is CASNRAVGTEAFF. The DNA for the CDR3 is TGTGCCAGCAACAGGGCAGTGGGAACTGAAGCTTTCTTT.

The CDR3 loop reads CASSLAGEDTDTQYF. Written as DNA, the CDR3 is TGTGCCAGCAGCTTAGCAGGGGAAGACACAGATACGCAGTATTTT. The chain links TRBV7-2 to TRBJ2-3; possible D gene TRBD1, 5 bases. Germline V lookup: CDR1 SGHTA, CDR2 FQGNSA. Trimming left V 0 bases short and J 2 bases short, with 9 bases between. The CDR3 is 15 amino acids.

This clonotype was seen only a few times. This sequence joins TRBV4-3 and TRBJ2-1; tentatively, D is TRBD2 (5 bases). In germline, CDR1 is LGHNA, CDR2 YSLEER. The CDR3 sequence is 17 residues long. V lost 0 bases, J lost 4 bases, and 16 bases lay in between. CDR3 loop: CASSQDRASGPYNEQFF. CDR3 bases: TGCGCCAGCAGCCAAGATCGTGCCAGCGGACCTTACAATGAGCAGTTCTTC.

The rearrangement links TRBV4-3 to TRBJ2-1, with D perhaps being TRBD1 or TRBD2 (5 bases each). The length of the CDR3 is 13 residues. In germline, CDR1 is LGHNA, CDR2 YSLEER. Trimming shortened V by 4 bases and J by 6 bases, and 10 bases separated the two germline ends. As DNA, the CDR3 is TGCGCCAGCAGCCGGGACCGTCCCAATGAGCAGTTCTTC. It encodes CASSRDRPNEQFF.

This chain uses TRBV7-9 with TRBJ1-1; the match to TRBD1 covers 8 bases. With 5 bases clipped from V and 1 base from J, the junction kept 6 bases outside the gene matches. The CDR3 has 15 amino acids. From germline, CDR1 is SEHNR and CDR2 FQNEAQ (reference sequence). This CDR3 is CASSAYGQGNTEAFF. The CDR3, as DNA: TGTGCCAGCAGCGCCTACGGACAGGGGAACACTGAAGCTTTCTTT.